The sequence of this T cell receptor (beta chain) was determined in a study of T cells expressing NK-cell markers (dated by TCRdb to the early 2020s). For context, the study as a whole: In sorted CD3+CD56+NKG2C+, CD3+CD56+NKG2C- and CD3+CD56-NKG2C+ T-cell subsets from 8 or 9 donors, TCR beta-chain repertoires were profiled. The eight sequenced donors were randomly selected healthy volunteers, three men and five women. Among the eight sequenced donors, only one was HCMV-seronegative, while the other seven were HCMV-seropositive. Libraries were sequenced as 2 x 150 bp reads on Illumina HiSeq 2000/2500, MiSeq or NextSeq. What the research found in general, with its limitations: In six donors, the dominant CD3+CD56+NKG2C+ clonotypes were found to rank among the top 10 CD8+ clonotypes and to make up roughly 1.0-7.5% of CD8+ T cells. Those dominant clonotypes were again the most abundant among CD3+CD56-NKG2C+ cells in a handful of donors, at roughly 25-60.1%. It remained unclear whether the expanded NKG2C-expressing T cell clones were specific for HCMV antigens.

As encoded in the germline V gene (reference sequence), CDR1 is GTSNPN while CDR2 is SVGIG. Inclusive of the bounding cysteine and phenylalanine, the CDR3 is 13 residues long. The DNA sequence is not available. Sequencing used an Illumina HiSeq 2000. 5'RACE template switching, by which a universal primer site and unique molecular identifiers were added, was used to make TCR beta cDNA libraries. Synthesis of cDNA was primed from the TCR beta constant segment and was followed by two consecutive PCR amplification steps. Under the source paper's analysis protocol: MIGEC was used to demultiplex reads and group the reads by UMI, and MiTCR was used to assemble and quantify clonotypes. To remove erroneous sequences, TCR cDNA sequences were retained only when supported by two or more reads. The tcR package was used for downstream repertoire analysis, with clonotypes matched between fractions based on CDR3 nucleotide sequence plus V segment. VDJmatch was used to annotate antigen specificity against VDJdb, with one amino acid substitution in CDR3 allowed. Once TCRdb had reprocessed the reads, it stored one entry per CDR3 protein sequence and supplied no DNA. The V and J calls were not made by the authors but by TCRdb's processing. This sample's listing comprises more than 120,000 distinct CDR3 sequences. 12% of the sample is in the top ten clones.

For this clonotype: Which antigen it targets is not known.

HCMV-specific IgG was detected in serum with a commercial ELISA kit to determine HCMV serostatus. Ficoll density gradient centrifugation was used to isolate peripheral blood mononuclear cells from blood. This chain is built from TRBV30 and TRBJ2-7; TCRdb outputs TRBD1, but without DNA this stays unchecked. Source material: blood T cells: a sorted CD56 or NKG2C T cell subset, CD4+ or CD8+ T cells, or bulk PBMC T cells (not recorded which). The source is a man aged 18 to 29 in good health. Donor details come from another sample of the same person, matched by shared clones. The CDR3 amino acid sequence is: CAWSPGQTGEQYF.